The next 16 T cell receptor beta chains were all read from a single sample in a study of coeliac disease. This table comes from immunoSEQ multiplex PCR, and its TCRdb copy is limited to in-frame clones, with some not included. The sample holds approximately 1,400 clones, roughly 70% seen once. Source material: intraepithelial lymphocytes from the gut. Every receptor here comes from a woman between 45 and 65 years old with celiac disease on a gluten-free diet.

V gene TRBV9 combines with J gene TRBJ1-2; D is uncertain. The CDR3 loop spans 13 amino acids. The germline V and J ends were trimmed by 3 bases and 9 bases, with 15 bases remaining between them. CDR1 SGDLS and CDR2 YYNGEE come from the germline V gene. The CDR3 here is CASSGGPAGSYTF. DNA for the CDR3: TGTGCCAGCAGCGGCGGGCCCGCGGGCAGCTACACCTTC.

The rearrangement joins TRBV2 to TRBJ2-5; D not resolved. Germline-derived CDR1 and CDR2 are SNHLY and FYNNEI. The CDR3 runs 11 residues. Trimming shortened V by 7 bases and J by 3 bases, and 6 bases separated the two germline ends. In DNA, the CDR3 is TGTGCCAGCACTAAAGAAGAGACCCAGTACTTC. Residues: CASTKEETQYF.

This clone was seen once. For the CDR3, the DNA is TGTGCCAGCTCACCAGCTCGGGACAGGGGTGACGGGGAGCTGTTTTTT. Translating gives CASSPARDRGDGELFF. V is TRBV18 and J is TRBJ2-2; 10 nucleotides line up with TRBD1. Looked up from germline, CDR1 is KGHSH and CDR2 is LQKENI. CDR3 length: 16 amino acids. The ends lost 2 bases at V and 7 bases at J; junction bases unmatched: 7.

The chain couples TRBV18 to TRBJ2-1; D ambiguous. With 3 bases removed from V and 8 bases from J, the gap between germline ends came to 17 bases. The germline V gene has CDR1 KGHSH and CDR2 LQKENI. CDR3 length: 15 amino acids. The CDR3, as DNA: TGTGCCAGCTCACCCGCCCGACTGGTCATGTATGAGCAGTTCTTC. Its protein is CASSPARLVMYEQFF.

This clone was seen a handful of times. V gene TRBV9 combines with J gene TRBJ1-2, with 8 bases matching TRBD1. CDR1 is SGDLS, CDR2 YYNGEE, per germline. The CDR3 runs 16 residues. With 0 bases clipped from V and 2 bases from J, the junction kept 6 bases outside the gene matches. CDR3 DNA: TGTGCCAGCAGCGTAGGGGGGACAGGCCTAAACTATGGCTACACCTTC. Its translation is CASSVGGTGLNYGYTF.

This chain connects TRBV9 to TRBJ2-7, with 9 bases aligning to TRBD1. V lost 4 bases to trimming and J lost 6 bases; unmatched junction nucleotides: 11. CDR1 is SGDLS, CDR2 YYNGEE, per germline. This CDR3 comprises 15 residues. The CDR3 DNA sequence: TGTGCCAGCAGCAAAGGGACAGGGAGTCGCTGCGAGCAGTACTTC. It specifies CASSKGTGSRCEQYF.

The CDR3 here is CASKRGSAYNEQFF. As DNA, the CDR3 is TGTGCCAGCAAGCGGGGGTCGGCCTACAATGAGCAGTTCTTC. The chain carries TRBV6-1 and TRBJ2-1, with 8 positions matching TRBD2. Per the germline V gene, CDR1 is MNHNS and CDR2 is SASEGT. The CDR3 runs to 14 residues. Trimming at V came to 7 bases and at J to 2 bases, leaving 4 bases not matched to a gene.

This clone came up a few times. The rearrangement uses TRBV10-3 and TRBJ2-1, with 9 bases identical to TRBD1. Germline V gene data show CDR1 as ENHRY and CDR2 as SYGVKD. Trimming at V came to 9 bases and at J to 4 bases, leaving 7 bases not matched to a gene. The CDR3 consists of 14 residues. CDR3 coding DNA: TGTGCCATTACTGGACAGGGGTGGTACAATGAGCAGTTCTTC. This codes for CAITGQGWYNEQFF.

The chain combines TRBV7-3 with TRBJ1-6; 8 bases line up with TRBD1. V lost 1 base and J lost 5; bases outside the gene matches: 16. Germline V gives CDR1 SGHTA, CDR2 FQGTGA. This CDR3 spans 20 amino acids. The CDR3 protein is CASSLIPVTGDYTDNSPLHF. The CDR3 region has the DNA TGTGCCAGCAGCTTAATCCCAGTGACAGGGGACTATACCGATAATTCACCCCTCCACTTT.

V is TRBV27 and J is TRBJ2-7, with a tentative D call TRBD1 (6 bases). This CDR3 spans 12 amino acids. The V end was cut by 6 bases, the J end by 3 bases, with 9 bases between. Germline loops: CDR1 MNHEY, CDR2 SMNVEV (reference sequence). CDR3: CASSPGDYEQYF. Here the CDR3 DNA reads TGTGCCAGCAGCCCAGGGGACTACGAGCAGTACTTC.

The chain combines TRBV6-5 with TRBJ1-1, with D unresolved. This CDR3 region has 16 residues. Germline V gene lookup returns CDR1 MNHEY and CDR2 SVGAGI. Trimming took off 0 bases at V and 8 bases at J, with 19 bases between the two ends. This chain's CDR3 is CASSYSRRALTPEAFF. DNA for the CDR3: TGTGCCAGCAGTTACTCCCGGAGAGCTCTTACCCCCGAAGCTTTCTTT.

This clone was found a few times. The chain employs TRBV6-5 and TRBJ2-2; D not resolved. The V end was cut by 0 bases, the J end by 2 bases, with 10 bases between. The CDR3 covers 16 residues. Germline CDR1 MNHEY, CDR2 SVGAGI. The CDR3 is CASSYSIDFNTGELFF. The CDR3, as DNA: TGTGCCAGCAGTTACTCGATAGATTTCAACACCGGGGAGCTGTTTTTT.

V usage is TRBV18 and J usage is TRBJ1-1; D may be TRBD1 (5 bases). Germline V gene sequence: CDR1 KGHSH, CDR2 LQKENI. Trimming took off 1 base at V and 4 bases at J, with 19 bases between the two ends. The CDR3 is 17 residues long. The CDR3 DNA follows: TGTGCCAGCTCACCACGGAAGGGGTGGGCCCTGGGCACTGAAGCTTTCTTT. Translated: CASSPRKGWALGTEAFF.

This rearrangement joins TRBV15 to TRBJ1-2; no clear D gene. With 5 bases removed from V and 2 bases from J, the gap between germline ends came to 21 bases. The CDR3 is 17 residues long. In germline, CDR1 is LNHNV, CDR2 YYDKDF (reference sequence). The CDR3 bases are TGTGCCACCAGCTACCGACTAAGGTGTGGAAAGAACTATGGCTACACCTTC. Its protein is CATSYRLRCGKNYGYTF.

The V gene is TRBV10-3, the J gene TRBJ2-5, with D perhaps matching TRBD1 (5 bases). CDR1 and CDR2 (germline): ENHRY, SYGVKD. The length of the CDR3 is 14 residues. With 3 bases removed from V and 0 bases from J, the gap between germline ends came to 8 bases. The CDR3 DNA reads as TGTGCCATCAGTGAATCACAGGACCAAGAGACCCAGTACTTC. It encodes CAISESQDQETQYF.

The rearrangement links TRBV6-6 to TRBJ2-5; tentatively, D is TRBD2 (6 bases). CDR1 MNHNY and CDR2 SVGAGI come from the germline V gene (reference sequence). Trimming shortened V by 2 bases and J by 2 bases, and 15 bases separated the two germline ends. The CDR3 consists of 16 residues. The CDR3 DNA reads TGTGCCAGCAGTTACCGTCGGAGGGGTACTCAAGAGACCCAGTACTTC. This sequence encodes CASSYRRRGTQETQYF.